Detailed here is one T cell receptor beta chain. Profiled with immunoSEQ multiplex PCR; TCRdb holds only in-frame clones, not every one. Among 80,000 or so clones listed, around four fifths were seen once. Single viable CD3+CD4+CD8-CD45RO+ cells were sorted as the memory CD4+ T cells. The sample is drawn from a study of memory CD4+ T cells and cytomegalovirus serostatus. Whole-study context: Healthy Belgian adult donors included roughly ten CMV-positive and 24 CMV-negative people.

This CDR3 is built from 13 residues. V gave up 1 base and J gave up 6 bases, with 9 bases separating them. Germline-derived CDR1 and CDR2 are SGHTA and FQGNSA. The sample comprised memory CD4+ T cells from blood. The rearrangement uses TRBV7-2 and TRBJ1-1; the D gene is possibly TRBD1 (5 bases). The TCR originated in an adult in good health and CMV-seropositive. The CDR3 region is CASSLGWDSEAFF. DNA for the CDR3: TGTGCCAGCAGCTTAGGGTGGGACTCTGAAGCTTTCTTT.